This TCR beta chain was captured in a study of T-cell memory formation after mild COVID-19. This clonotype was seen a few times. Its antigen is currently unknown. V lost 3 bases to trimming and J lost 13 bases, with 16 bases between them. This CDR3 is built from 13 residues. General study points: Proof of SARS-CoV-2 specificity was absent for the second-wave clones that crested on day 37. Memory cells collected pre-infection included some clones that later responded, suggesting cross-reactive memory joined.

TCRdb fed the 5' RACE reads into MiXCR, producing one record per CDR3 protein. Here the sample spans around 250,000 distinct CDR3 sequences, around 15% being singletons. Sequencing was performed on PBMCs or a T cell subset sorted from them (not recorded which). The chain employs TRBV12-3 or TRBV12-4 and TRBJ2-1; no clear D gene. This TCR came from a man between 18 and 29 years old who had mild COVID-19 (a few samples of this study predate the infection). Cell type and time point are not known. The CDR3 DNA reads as TGTGCCAGCAGTTTGCTGGGTCTCAAATCCCAGTTCTTC. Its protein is CASSLLGLKSQFF.